These 20 T cell receptor beta chains came from one sample sequenced in a study of T cell repertoires in cytomegalovirus infection. These receptors have no identified antigens. TCRdb itself ran the reads through MiXCR, one entry per CDR3 protein. The sample has some 940,000 distinct CDR3 sequences, under 40% seen once. Sequencing was performed on cultured CD8+ T cells from PBMCs, taken from culture after CMV antigen stimulation. These receptors came from a human donor in good health (CMV status not recorded). Some clones in this sample may be carry-over from other donors' samples.

The chain links TRBV7-2 to TRBJ2-3; TRBD1 or TRBD2 may be the D gene (5 bases each). The CDR3 sequence is 15 residues long. V lost 7 bases to trimming and J lost 0 bases, with 14 bases between them. Germline CDR1 is SGHTA and CDR2 is FQGNSA. This CDR3 is CASTLYGASTDTQYF. The CDR3 DNA reads as TGTGCCAGCACCCTTTACGGGGCTAGCACAGATACGCAGTATTTT.

The chain is built from TRBV7-9 and TRBJ2-7, with a possible D match to TRBD1 (6 bases). This CDR3 has 13 amino acids. V lost 6 bases and J 3 bases, leaving 12 bases between the germline ends. Germline CDR1 is SEHNR and CDR2 is FQNEAQ (reference sequence). The CDR3 DNA is TGTGCCAGCAGTCCCAGGGGTGGCTACGAGCAGTACGTC. Translation: CASSPRGGYEQYV.

This clonotype was found many times. This sequence joins TRBV7-6 and TRBJ2-1; 8 bases match TRBD1. V was clipped by 5 bases and J by 5 bases; unmatched bases: 8. CDR3 length equals 15 residues. The germline V gene has CDR1 SGHVS and CDR2 FNYEAQ. The DNA for the CDR3 is TGTGCCAGCAGCAGCCGGGACAGGAGTAACAATGAGCAGTTCTTC. Protein: CASSSRDRSNNEQFF.

The genes are TRBV7-9 and TRBJ2-1; TRBD1 matches 7 bases. The CDR3 is 14 amino acids. After removal of 6 bases from V and 8 bases from J, the junction contained 10 bases not matched to a gene. Germline V lookup: CDR1 SEHNR, CDR2 FQNEAQ (reference sequence). The CDR3 DNA reads as TGTGCCAGCAGGTCGGAACAGGGGCTCGATGAGCAGTTCTTC. Amino acid sequence: CASRSEQGLDEQFF. Combining the CDR3 with reference TRBV7-9 and TRBJ2-1 gives the whole variable domain DTGVSQNPRHKITKRGQNVTFRCDPISEHNRLYWYRQTLGQGPEFLTYFQNEAQLEKSRLLSDRFSAERPKGSFSTLEIQRTEQGDSAMYLCASRSEQGLDEQFFGPGTRLTVL.

This clonotype has a handful of counts. CDR3 in amino acids: CASSQEGSGDSYNEQFF. The CDR3 DNA sequence: TGTGCCAGCAGCCAGGAGGGGAGCGGGGACTCCTACAATGAGCAGTTCTTC. The chain employs TRBV7-9 and TRBJ2-1; 7 positions agree with TRBD2. V was pared by 5 bases and J by 0 bases, with 10 bases of the junction left unmatched. The CDR3 runs to 17 residues. Germline V CDR1 and CDR2: SEHNR, FQNEAQ (reference sequence).

This clonotype was picked up one time. At one boundary the junction diverges from the germline segment, which might be a read error. The gene calls are TRBV27 and TRBJ1-2; 7 positions agree with TRBD1. Germline CDR1 is MNHEY and CDR2 is SMNVEV (reference sequence). The CDR3 sequence is 16 residues long. CDR3 protein: CANSPLTGAPNYGYTF. The CDR3 nucleotides are TGTGCCAACAGTCCGCTTACAGGGGCCCCTAACTATGGCTACACCTTC.

This sequence joins TRBV2 and TRBJ2-7, with 8 bases lining up with TRBD1. Germline loops: CDR1 SNHLY, CDR2 FYNNEI. The CDR3 is 13 residues long. The junction had 6 bases not matched to a gene; V was cut back by 6 bases and J by 5 bases. CDR3 protein: CASRGQGINEQYF. The CDR3 nucleotides are TGTGCCAGCAGAGGACAGGGAATCAACGAGCAGTACTTC.

This chain links TRBV12-3 or TRBV12-4 with TRBJ2-2; D is ambiguous. The CDR3 length is 13 residues. With 3 bases removed from V and 5 bases from J, the gap between germline ends came to 7 bases. CDR3 DNA: TGTGCCAGCAGTTTTGTGGCGACCGGGGAGCTGTTTTTT. This sequence encodes CASSFVATGELFF.

This clonotype appeared a single time. The rearrangement uses TRBV19 and TRBJ1-3; 7 bases map to TRBD1. The junction had 15 bases not matched to a gene; V was cut back by 7 bases and J by 0 bases. This CDR3 is built from 18 residues. Germline V gene sequence: CDR1 LNHDA, CDR2 SQIVND (reference sequence). In DNA, the CDR3 is TGTGCCAGTACTCCTACCTCGGGGGACAGCCTCTCTGGAAACACCATATATTTT. It yields the protein CASTPTSGDSLSGNTIYF.

This clonotype was seen more than once but under ten times. The chain recombines TRBV24-1 with TRBJ1-1; D unresolved. V gave up 0 bases and J gave up 9 bases, with 10 bases separating them. Germline V gene data show CDR1 as KGHDR and CDR2 as SFDVKD. The CDR3 is made up of 13 amino acids. The CDR3 sequence is CATSDLGRKKAFF. CDR3 nucleotides: TGTGCCACCAGTGATTTGGGGAGGAAGAAAGCTTTCTTT.

As for this clonotype: Mismatch with germline at one junction end may stem from a read error. In DNA form, the CDR3 reads TGTGCCAGCAGCCCTCAAAACTCTGCAAACACCATATATTTT. This encodes CASSPQNSANTIYF. The chain uses TRBV7-9 and TRBJ1-3, with D unresolved. Germline CDR1 and CDR2: SEHNR and FQNEAQ (reference sequence). The CDR3 sequence is 14 residues long.

This chain links TRBV27 with TRBJ2-7, with D perhaps TRBD1 or TRBD2 (5 bases each). Germline V gene lookup returns CDR1 MNHEY and CDR2 SMNVEV (reference sequence). The CDR3 is 16 amino acids. V lost 0 bases, J lost 4 bases, and 16 bases lay in between. The chain's CDR3 is CASSLSGDGPPYEQYV. The CDR3 bases are TGTGCCAGCAGTTTATCGGGGGACGGCCCTCCATACGAGCAGTACGTC.

Only a few counts were recorded for this clonotype. The V call is TRBV4-1, the J call TRBJ1-4, with D possibly matching TRBD1 (6 bases). This CDR3 region has 16 residues. Between the trimmed V and J ends, which lost 3 bases and 2 bases, there was a span of 13 bases. Looked up from germline, CDR1 is MGHRA and CDR2 is YSYEKL. The CDR3 sequence is CASSQWGGATNEKLFF. CDR3 in DNA: TGCGCCAGCAGCCAGTGGGGGGGGGCCACTAATGAAAAACTGTTTTTT.

The chain uses TRBV15 and TRBJ2-7, with 8 bases identical to TRBD1. Germline CDR1 reads LNHNV; CDR2 reads YYDKDF (reference sequence). Trimming at V came to 4 bases and at J to 0 bases, leaving 8 bases not matched to a gene. This CDR3 has 16 residues. The CDR3 reads CATSTRTGRISYEQYF. DNA of the CDR3: TGTGCCACCAGCACCAGGACAGGGAGGATCTCCTACGAGCAGTACTTC.

The chain links TRBV12-3 or TRBV12-4 to TRBJ1-2; tentatively, D is TRBD1 (6 bases). The CDR3 covers 12 residues. V was pared by 8 bases and J by 5 bases, with 12 bases between. CDR3 DNA: TGTGCCAGCTTTGGACAGAGATATGGCTACACCTTC. Protein product: CASFGQRYGYTF.

The chain has TRBV13 and TRBJ2-1; TRBD2 aligns across 9 bases. In germline, CDR1 is PRHDT, CDR2 FYEKMQ (reference sequence). This CDR3 comprises 16 residues. Losses at the gene ends were 5 bases for V and 7 bases for J; bases not matched to a gene: 12. The CDR3 region is CASSPQSGGIRNEQFF. The CDR3 DNA reads TGTGCCAGCAGCCCCCAAAGCGGGGGGATCAGAAATGAGCAGTTCTTC.

The sample holds many counts of this clonotype. This chain links TRBV5-6 with TRBJ2-2; no definite D call. V lost 2 bases and J 0 bases, leaving 8 bases between the germline ends. This CDR3 has 15 residues. The germline V gene encodes CDR1 SGHDT and CDR2 YYEEEE. CDR3 in DNA: TGTGCCAGCAGCTTCCCGAACGCGAACACCGGGGAGCTGTTTTTT. Its protein product is CASSFPNANTGELFF.

The genes are TRBV29-1 and TRBJ1-2; a possible D gene is TRBD1 (5 bases). V was cut by 0 bases and J by 6 bases, with 17 bases left in between. Germline V gene data show CDR1 as SQVTM and CDR2 as ANQGSEA. The CDR3 sequence is 15 residues long. In nucleotides, the CDR3 is TGCAGCGTTGAAGATGGGGGGGGGGAGACGGATGGCTACACCTTC. Its protein is CSVEDGGGETDGYTF.

Turning to this clonotype: As the CDR3 is not closed by the conserved phenylalanine or tryptophan, this likely results from a read error. The DNA is omitted, as the CDR3 cannot be located on it reliably, and the CDR3 follows TCRdb's listing. J is TRBJ1-1 and V is TRBV13; the table's D call, TRBD1, has no DNA check behind it. The CDR3 totals 13 residues, both ends included. Germline V gene lookup returns CDR1 PRHDT and CDR2 FYEKMQ (reference sequence). The CDR3 loop is CASSLHHRDHPSI.

This clonotype was seen a handful of times. The V and J genes are TRBV12-3 or TRBV12-4 and TRBJ2-7; possibly TRBD2 for D (5 bases). There are 13 residues in the CDR3. Trimming pared 1 base from V and 7 bases from J, leaving 11 bases between. CDR3 in amino acids: CASSLGRTGEQYF. CDR3 coding DNA: TGTGCCAGCAGTTTAGGGAGGACGGGGGAGCAGTACTTC.